The 9 T cell receptor beta chains presented below share a single source sample, sequenced in a study of blood T cell repertoires in COVID-19. This table comes from immunoSEQ multiplex PCR, and its TCRdb copy is limited to in-frame clones, with some not included. The data hold 250,000 or so clones, with roughly 80% observed a single time. The sequenced sample was peripheral blood. These receptors were taken from a man older than 75 with acute or convalescent COVID-19.

The rearrangement links TRBV3-1 (or the pseudogene TRBV3-2) to TRBJ2-5; D remains unclear. The V end was cut by 3 bases, the J end by 5 bases, with 16 bases between. The CDR3 runs to 15 residues. CDR1 is LGHDT and CDR2 is YNNKEL in the germline V gene (reference sequence). The CDR3 sequence is CASSHLMAQWETQYF. CDR3 nucleotides: TGTGCCAGCAGCCACCTCATGGCCCAATGGGAGACCCAGTACTTC.

The V gene is TRBV7-8, the J gene TRBJ1-5, with a tentative D call TRBD1 (6 bases). The CDR3 length is 13 residues. Germline CDR1 is SGHVS and CDR2 is FQNEAQ. Deletions cut 5 bases from V and 7 bases from J, with 12 bases between. The CDR3 region is CASSQGQRQPQHF. CDR3 coding DNA: TGTGCCAGCAGCCAGGGACAACGGCAGCCCCAGCATTTT.

Concerning this clone: The sample holds other DNA sequences that translate to the same CDR3. The chain links TRBV6-5 to TRBJ1-3, with D perhaps matching TRBD1 (6 bases). V shed 5 bases and J shed 0 bases, with 8 bases lying between them. The CDR3 covers 14 residues. Germline V gives CDR1 MNHEY, CDR2 SVGAGI. The CDR3 loop is CASSRDISGNTIYF. The CDR3 nucleotides are TGTGCCAGCAGTCGGGACATCTCTGGAAACACCATATATTTT.

The chain couples TRBV19 to TRBJ2-3; 11 nucleotides agree with TRBD1. CDR3 length: 16 residues. The V segment lost 1 base and the J segment 4 bases; nucleotides outside the gene matches: 4. Germline CDR1 and CDR2: LNHDA and SQIVND (reference sequence). CDR3 region: CASSIGDRGKADTQYF. CDR3 DNA sequence: TGTGCCAGTAGTATAGGGGACAGGGGGAAAGCAGATACGCAGTATTTT.

V gene TRBV5-4 combines with J gene TRBJ1-6; TRBD1 agrees at 9 bases. CDR1 is SGHNT and CDR2 is YYREEE in the germline V gene (reference sequence). The CDR3 is made up of 15 amino acids. V was clipped by 2 bases and J by 9 bases; unmatched bases: 6. CDR3: CASSLDRGLTSPLHF. CDR3 nucleotide sequence: TGTGCCAGCAGCTTAGACAGGGGGTTAACTTCACCCCTCCACTTT. The full variable domain, completed using reference TRBV5-4 and TRBJ1-6, is ETGVTQSPTHLIKTRGQQVTLRCSSQSGHNTVSWYQQALGQGPQFIFQYYREEENGRGNFPPRFSGLQFPNYSSELNVNALELDDSALYLCASSLDRGLTSPLHFGNGTRLTVT.

The table lists this clone with a count of one. The chain has TRBV5-4 and TRBJ1-1; no reliable D call. CDR3 length: 16 residues. Deletions cut 3 bases from V and 4 bases from J, with 19 bases between. Germline V gives CDR1 SGHNT, CDR2 YYREEE (reference sequence). The DNA of the CDR3 is TGTGCCAGCAGCTCATGGACGGGGAGGGTTATCACTGAAGCTTTCTTT. The encoded protein is CASSSWTGRVITEAFF.

This chain uses TRBV28 with TRBJ2-2, with 9 bases fitting TRBD1. This CDR3 comprises 15 residues. The V and J ends lost 5 bases and 7 bases, in that order; junction bases with no gene match: 8. CDR1 is MDHEN and CDR2 is SYDVKM in the germline V gene. The CDR3 reads CASSGPGQGIGELFF. The CDR3 region has the DNA TGTGCCAGCAGTGGACCGGGACAGGGAATCGGGGAGCTGTTTTTT.

This clone was observed a single time. The chain employs TRBV4-1 and TRBJ2-3; 8 nucleotides line up with TRBD1. The CDR3 runs to 16 residues. The germline V gene has CDR1 MGHRA and CDR2 YSYEKL. With V trimmed by 3 bases and J by 4 bases, 9 bases remained unmatched. The CDR3 protein is CASSQPGQERADTQYF. CDR3 in DNA: TGCGCCAGCAGCCAGCCGGGACAGGAGCGCGCAGATACGCAGTATTTT.

The V call is TRBV7-9, the J call TRBJ1-3; tentative D call: TRBD1 (6 bases). The V end lost 7 bases, the J end lost 4 bases, and 14 bases lay between the germline ends. Germline assignment: CDR1 SEHNR and CDR2 FQNEAQ (reference sequence). This CDR3 has 14 residues. CDR3 nucleotides: TGTGCCAGCATCTCCGGGACATCAGGAAACACCATATATTTT. Translation: CASISGTSGNTIYF.